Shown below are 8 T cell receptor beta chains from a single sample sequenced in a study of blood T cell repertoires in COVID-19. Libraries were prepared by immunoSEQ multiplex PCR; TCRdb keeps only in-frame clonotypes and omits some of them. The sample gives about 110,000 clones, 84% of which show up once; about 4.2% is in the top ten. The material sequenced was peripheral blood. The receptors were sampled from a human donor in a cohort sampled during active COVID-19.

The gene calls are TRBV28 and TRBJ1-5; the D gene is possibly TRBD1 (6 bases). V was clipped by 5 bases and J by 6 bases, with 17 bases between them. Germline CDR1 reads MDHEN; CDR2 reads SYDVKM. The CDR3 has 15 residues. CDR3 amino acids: CASSTQDSLFQPQHF. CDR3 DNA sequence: TGTGCCAGCAGTACCCAGGACAGCTTGTTTCAGCCCCAGCATTTT.

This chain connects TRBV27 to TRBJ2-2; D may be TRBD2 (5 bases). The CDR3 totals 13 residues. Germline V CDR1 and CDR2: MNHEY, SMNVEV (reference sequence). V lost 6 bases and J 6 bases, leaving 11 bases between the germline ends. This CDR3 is CASRLTRSGELFF. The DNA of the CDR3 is TGTGCCAGCAGGCTCACTAGGTCCGGGGAGCTGTTTTTT.

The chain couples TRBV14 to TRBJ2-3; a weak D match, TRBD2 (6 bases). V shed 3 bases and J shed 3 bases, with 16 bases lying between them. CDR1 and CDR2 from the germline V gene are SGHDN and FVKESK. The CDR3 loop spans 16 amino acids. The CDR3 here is CASSHSSGGGTDTQYF. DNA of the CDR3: TGTGCCAGCAGCCATTCGTCTGGGGGAGGAACAGATACGCAGTATTTT.

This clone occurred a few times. The CDR3 protein is CASSLQAEGNTIYF. CDR3 coding DNA: TGTGCCAGCAGCTTACAGGCAGAAGGAAACACCATATATTTT. This chain uses TRBV7-2 with TRBJ1-3; D ambiguous. Between the trimmed V and J ends, which lost 2 bases and 4 bases, there was a span of 9 bases. The CDR3 has 14 amino acids. The germline gives CDR1 SGHTA, CDR2 FQGNSA.

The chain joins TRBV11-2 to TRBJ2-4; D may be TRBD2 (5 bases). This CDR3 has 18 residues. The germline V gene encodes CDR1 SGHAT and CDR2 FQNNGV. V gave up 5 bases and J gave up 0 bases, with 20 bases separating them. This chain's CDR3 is CASSPGTSGSLAKNIQYF. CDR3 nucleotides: TGTGCCAGCAGCCCCGGTACGTCGGGGTCCCTAGCCAAAAACATTCAGTACTTC.

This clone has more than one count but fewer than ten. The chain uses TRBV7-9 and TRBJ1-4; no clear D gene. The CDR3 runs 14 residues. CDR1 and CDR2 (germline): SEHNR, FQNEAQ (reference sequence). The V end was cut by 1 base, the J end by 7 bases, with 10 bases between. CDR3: CASSLVGGGEKLFF. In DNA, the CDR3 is TGTGCCAGCAGCTTAGTGGGAGGCGGTGAAAAACTGTTTTTT.

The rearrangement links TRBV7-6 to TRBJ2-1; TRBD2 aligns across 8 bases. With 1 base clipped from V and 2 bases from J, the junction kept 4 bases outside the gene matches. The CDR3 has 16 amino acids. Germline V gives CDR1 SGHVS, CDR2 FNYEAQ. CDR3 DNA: TGTGCCAGCAGCTTAGGCTTTAGCGGGACCTACAATGAGCAGTTCTTC. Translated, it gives CASSLGFSGTYNEQFF.

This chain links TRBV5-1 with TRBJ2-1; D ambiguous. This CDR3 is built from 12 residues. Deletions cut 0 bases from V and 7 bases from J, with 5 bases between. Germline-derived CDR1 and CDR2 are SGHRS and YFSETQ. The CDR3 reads CASSLVPNEQFF. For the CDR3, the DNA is TGCGCCAGCAGCTTGGTCCCTAATGAGCAGTTCTTC.